Below are 5 T cell receptor beta chains sequenced from a single sample in a study of Graves' ophthalmopathy and Graves' hyperthyroidism. RNA transcripts provided the template for amplifying TCR beta CDR3 regions. Second-round multiplex PCR came after a first-round RT-PCR that employed HTBI primers. In TCRdb, the multiplex PCR reads were re-called with MiXCR into one record per CDR3 protein. The sample carries over 450,000 distinct CDR3 sequences, around 14% recorded once. The sequencing sample was made of blood. All receptors come from a young woman with Graves' ophthalmopathy.

This clonotype appeared many times. The chain combines TRBV28 with TRBJ1-5, with D maybe TRBD1 (6 bases). The germline V gene has CDR1 MDHEN and CDR2 SYDVKM. This CDR3 has 13 amino acids. Between the trimmed V and J ends, which lost 3 bases and 10 bases, there was a span of 13 bases. The CDR3 nucleotides are TGTGCCAGCAGTTTGAGGGGGTCTGCACCCCAGCATTTT. Translated, it gives CASSLRGSAPQHF. Filled out from reference TRBV28 and TRBJ1-5, the complete variable domain reads DVKVTQSSRYLVKRTGEKVFLECVQDMDHENMFWYRQDPGLGLRLIYFSYDVKMKEKGDIPEGYSVSREKKERFSLILESASTNQTSMYLCASSLRGSAPQHFGDGTRLSIL.

In this sample, this clonotype turned up many times. The chain recombines TRBV29-1 with TRBJ2-2; D unclear. This CDR3 comprises 15 residues. The V gene's germline CDR1 is SQVTM and CDR2 ANQGSEA. The V end was cut by 2 bases, the J end by 0 bases, with 10 bases between. This chain's CDR3 is CSVEPRIANTGELFF. For the CDR3, the DNA is TGCAGCGTTGAACCCAGGATCGCGAACACCGGGGAGCTGTTTTTT.

This clonotype appeared a few times. This chain uses TRBV5-1 with TRBJ1-2; TRBD1 might be the D (5 bases). CDR3 length equals 13 residues. V shed 0 bases and J shed 8 bases, with 11 bases lying between them. Germline V lookup: CDR1 SGHRS, CDR2 YFSETQ. CDR3 in DNA: TGCGCCAGCAGCTTGGCGGGACCTAGAGGCTACACCTTC. Its protein product is CASSLAGPRGYTF.

This sequence joins TRBV5-1 and TRBJ1-1; 12 bases agree with TRBD1. The CDR3 covers 16 residues. The V segment lost 0 bases and the J segment 6 bases; nucleotides outside the gene matches: 6. Germline loops: CDR1 SGHRS, CDR2 YFSETQ. CDR3 residues: CASSLVGGQGASEAFF. The DNA for the CDR3 is TGCGCCAGCAGCTTGGTTGGGGGACAGGGGGCTTCTGAAGCTTTCTTT. The entire variable domain, with the rest obtained from reference TRBV5-1 and TRBJ1-1, is as follows: KAGVTQTPRYLIKTRGQQVTLSCSPISGHRSVSWYQQTPGQGLQFLFEYFSETQRNKGNFPGRFSGRQFSNSRSEMNVSTLELGDSALYLCASSLVGGQGASEAFFGQGTRLTVV.

This clonotype was found many times. V usage is TRBV12-3 or TRBV12-4 and J usage is TRBJ1-1; D remains ambiguous. The V gene lost 2 bases and the J gene lost 1 base, with 5 bases spanning the gap. CDR3 length equals 13 residues. Here the CDR3 DNA reads TGTGCCAGCAGTTTATGGGGGAACACTGAAGCTTTCTTT. Residues: CASSLWGNTEAFF.